The sequence of this T cell receptor (beta chain) was determined in a study of T cell responses to AZD1222 COVID-19 vaccine. Some clones are missing from TCRdb's copy, which holds only in-frame ones; the method was immunoSEQ multiplex PCR. This sample has 120,000 or so clones; roughly nine tenths occur once, and the top ten carry less than 30%. Germline V lookup: CDR1 LNHDA, CDR2 SQIVND (reference sequence). CDR3 length: 16 amino acids. J lost 2 bases, V lost 5 bases, and 4 bases had no gene match. J is TRBJ2-3 and V is TRBV19; TRBD2 matches 13 bases. This specimen was peripheral blood, taken on day 0 of AZD1222 vaccination. The sequence derives from an adult in good health. In nucleotides, the CDR3 is TGTGCCAGTAGTCGGACTAGCGGGAGTCTCACAGATACGCAGTATTTT. It yields the protein CASSRTSGSLTDTQYF. Complete variable domain (other parts from reference TRBV19 and TRBJ2-3): DGGITQSPKYLFRKEGQNVTLSCEQNLNHDAMYWYRQDPGQGLRLIYYSQIVNDFQKGDIAEGYSVSREKKESFPLTVTSAQKNPTAFYLCASSRTSGSLTDTQYFGPGTRLTVL.